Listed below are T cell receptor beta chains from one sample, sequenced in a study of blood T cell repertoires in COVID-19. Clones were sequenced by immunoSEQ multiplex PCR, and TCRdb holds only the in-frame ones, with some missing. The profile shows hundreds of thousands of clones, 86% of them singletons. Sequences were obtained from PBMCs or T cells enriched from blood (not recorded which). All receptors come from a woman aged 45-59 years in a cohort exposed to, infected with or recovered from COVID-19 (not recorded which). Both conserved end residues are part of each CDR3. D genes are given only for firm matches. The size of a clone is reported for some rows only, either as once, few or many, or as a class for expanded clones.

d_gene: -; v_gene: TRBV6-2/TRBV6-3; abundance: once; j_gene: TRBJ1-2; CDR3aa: CASSPDRNYGYTF; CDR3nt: TGTGCCAGCAGTCCCGACAGAAACTATGGCTACACCTTC
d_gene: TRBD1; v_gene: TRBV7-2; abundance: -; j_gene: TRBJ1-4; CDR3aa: CASSLLDRGNEKLFF; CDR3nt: TGTGCCAGCAGCTTACTCGACAGGGGTAATGAAAAACTGTTTTTT
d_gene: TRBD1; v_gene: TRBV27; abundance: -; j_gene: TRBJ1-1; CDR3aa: CASSSSGTGAEAFF; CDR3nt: TGTGCCAGCAGTTCATCCGGGACAGGCGCTGAAGCTTTCTTT
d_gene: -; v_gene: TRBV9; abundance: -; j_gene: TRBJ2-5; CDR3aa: CASSVAGYQETQYF; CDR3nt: TGTGCCAGCAGCGTAGCAGGTTATCAAGAGACCCAGTACTTC
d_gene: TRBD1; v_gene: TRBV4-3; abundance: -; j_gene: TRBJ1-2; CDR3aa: CASSPAGTAYGYTF; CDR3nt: TGCGCCAGCAGCCCCGCCGGGACAGCTTATGGCTACACCTTC
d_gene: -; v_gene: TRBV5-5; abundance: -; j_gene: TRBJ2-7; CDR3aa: CASSDNWSSSYEQYF; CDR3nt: TGTGCCAGCAGCGATAATTGGAGTAGCTCCTACGAGCAGTACTTC
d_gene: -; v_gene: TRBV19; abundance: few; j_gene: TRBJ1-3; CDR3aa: CASRVSSGNTIYF; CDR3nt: TGTGCCAGTCGTGTCAGCTCTGGAAACACCATATATTTT
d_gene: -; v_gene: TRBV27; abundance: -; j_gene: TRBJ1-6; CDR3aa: CASSRRGPYNSPLHF; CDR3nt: TGTGCCAGCAGTCGGCGGGGCCCTTATAATTCACCCCTCCACTTT
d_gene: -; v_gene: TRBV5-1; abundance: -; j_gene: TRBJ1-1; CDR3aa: CASSLSQGTSTEAFF; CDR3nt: TGCGCCAGCAGCTTGTCCCAGGGGACCTCCACTGAAGCTTTCTTT
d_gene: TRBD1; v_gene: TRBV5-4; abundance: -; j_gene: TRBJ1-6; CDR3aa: CASSSDRGANSPLHF; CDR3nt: TGTGCCAGCAGCTCCGACAGGGGTGCTAATTCACCCCTCCACTTT
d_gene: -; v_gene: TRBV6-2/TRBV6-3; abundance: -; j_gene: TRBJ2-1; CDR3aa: CASSYLGPGAYNEQFF; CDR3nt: TGTGCCAGCAGTTATTTAGGTCCCGGGGCCTACAATGAGCAGTTCTTC
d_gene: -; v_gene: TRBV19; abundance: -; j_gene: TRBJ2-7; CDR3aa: CASRGGFGEQYF; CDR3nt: TGTGCCAGTAGAGGCGGGTTCGGGGAGCAGTACTTC
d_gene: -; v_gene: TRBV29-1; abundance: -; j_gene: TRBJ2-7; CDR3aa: CSVRVSRYEQYF; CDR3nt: TGCAGCGTTCGCGTGAGCCGATACGAGCAGTACTTC
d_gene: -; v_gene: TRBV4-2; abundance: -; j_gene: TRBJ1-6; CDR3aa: CASSQENRAPLHF; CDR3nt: TGTGCCAGCAGCCAGGAAAACAGGGCCCCCCTCCACTTT
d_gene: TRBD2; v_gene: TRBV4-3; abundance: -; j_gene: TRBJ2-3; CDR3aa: CASSQETSFADTQYF; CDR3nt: TGCGCCAGCAGCCAAGAGACTAGCTTCGCAGATACGCAGTATTTT
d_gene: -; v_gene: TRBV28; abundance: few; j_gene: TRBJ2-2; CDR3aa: CASSGVQGETGELFF; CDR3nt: TGTGCCAGCAGTGGTGTACAGGGCGAGACCGGGGAGCTGTTTTTT
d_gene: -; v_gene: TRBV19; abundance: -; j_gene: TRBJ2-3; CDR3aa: CASSWGGTYPDTQYF; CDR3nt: TGTGCCAGTAGTTGGGGGGGGACATACCCAGATACGCAGTATTTT
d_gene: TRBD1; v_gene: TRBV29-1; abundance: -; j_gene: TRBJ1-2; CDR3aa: CSVKTGPRGYTF; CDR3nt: TGCAGCGTTAAGACAGGGCCCCGGGGCTACACCTTC
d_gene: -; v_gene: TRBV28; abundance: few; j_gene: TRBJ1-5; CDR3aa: CASSLGGGWQPQHF; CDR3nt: TGTGCCAGCAGCCTCGGGGGGGGTTGGCAGCCCCAGCATTTT
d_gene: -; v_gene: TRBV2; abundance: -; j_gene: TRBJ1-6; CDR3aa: CAEDRNNSPLHF; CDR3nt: TGTGCCGAGGACAGAAATAATTCACCCCTCCACTTT
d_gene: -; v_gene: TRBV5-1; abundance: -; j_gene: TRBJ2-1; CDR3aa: CASSLASRSGNEQFF; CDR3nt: TGCGCCAGCAGCTTGGCCAGTAGGTCAGGGAATGAGCAGTTCTTC
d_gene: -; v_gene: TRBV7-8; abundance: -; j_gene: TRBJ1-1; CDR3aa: CASSPDRFAAFF; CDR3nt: TGTGCCAGCAGCCCAGACAGGTTTGCAGCTTTCTTT
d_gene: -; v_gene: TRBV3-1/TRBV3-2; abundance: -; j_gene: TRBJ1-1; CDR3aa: CASSQESGNTEAFF; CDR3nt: TGTGCCAGCAGCCAAGAGTCAGGGAACACTGAAGCTTTCTTT
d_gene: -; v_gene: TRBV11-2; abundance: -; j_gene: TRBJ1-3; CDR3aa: CASSQTPIGNTIYF; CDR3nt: TGTGCCAGCAGCCAAACGCCGATCGGGAACACCATATATTTT
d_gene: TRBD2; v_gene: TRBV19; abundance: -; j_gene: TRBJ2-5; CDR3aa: CASSTHSGGAYETQYF; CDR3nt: TGTGCCAGTAGTACCCATAGCGGGGGGGCCTACGAGACCCAGTACTTC
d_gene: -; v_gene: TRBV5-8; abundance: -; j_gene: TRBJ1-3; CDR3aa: CASSAGTHPGNTIYF; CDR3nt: TGTGCCAGCAGCGCCGGGACTCACCCTGGAAACACCATATATTTT
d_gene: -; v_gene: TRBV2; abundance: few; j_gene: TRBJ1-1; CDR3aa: CASSAAGDDTEAFF; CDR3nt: TGTGCCAGCAGTGCGGCAGGGGATGACACTGAAGCTTTCTTT
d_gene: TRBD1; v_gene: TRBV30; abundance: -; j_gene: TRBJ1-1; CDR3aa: CAWSKIVAGGTEAFF; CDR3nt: TGTGCCTGGAGTAAAATTGTCGCAGGGGGCACTGAAGCTTTCTTT
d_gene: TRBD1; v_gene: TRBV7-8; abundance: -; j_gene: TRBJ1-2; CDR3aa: CASSLRQGPYYGYTF; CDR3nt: TGTGCCAGCAGCTTACGACAGGGGCCTTACTATGGCTACACCTTC
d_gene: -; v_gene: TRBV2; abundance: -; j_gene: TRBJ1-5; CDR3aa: CASSNRVASNQPQHF; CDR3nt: TGTGCCAGCAGCAACAGGGTGGCTAGCAATCAGCCCCAGCATTTT
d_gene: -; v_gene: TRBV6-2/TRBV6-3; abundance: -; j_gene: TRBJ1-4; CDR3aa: CASSWTGEKLFF; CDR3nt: TGTGCCAGCAGTTGGACGGGGGAAAAACTGTTTTTT
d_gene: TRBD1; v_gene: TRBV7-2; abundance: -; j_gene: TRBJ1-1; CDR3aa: CASSRQGSGNTEAFF; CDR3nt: TGTGCCAGCAGTAGACAGGGCTCGGGGAACACTGAAGCTTTCTTT
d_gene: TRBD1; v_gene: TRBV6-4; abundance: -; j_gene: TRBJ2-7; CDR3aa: CASSDYHRGDHEQYF; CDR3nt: TGTGCCAGCAGTGACTATCACAGGGGGGACCACGAGCAGTACTTC
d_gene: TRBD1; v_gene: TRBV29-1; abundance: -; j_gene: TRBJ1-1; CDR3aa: CSVMTGGNTEAFF; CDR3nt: TGCAGCGTTATGACAGGGGGTAACACTGAAGCTTTCTTT
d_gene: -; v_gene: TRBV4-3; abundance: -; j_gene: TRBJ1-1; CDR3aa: CASSRQTENTEAFF; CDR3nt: TGCGCCAGCAGCCGGCAGACAGAGAACACTGAAGCTTTCTTT
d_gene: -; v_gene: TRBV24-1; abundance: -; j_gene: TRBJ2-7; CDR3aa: CATSRRDNEQYF; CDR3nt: TGTGCCACCAGTCGCAGGGACAACGAGCAGTACTTC
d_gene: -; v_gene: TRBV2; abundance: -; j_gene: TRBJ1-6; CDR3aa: CASSRSLEPLHF; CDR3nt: TGTGCCAGCAGTAGGTCCCTAGAACCCCTCCACTTT
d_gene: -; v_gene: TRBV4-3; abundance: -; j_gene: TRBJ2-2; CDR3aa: CASSQGIRGTGELFF; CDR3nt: TGCGCCAGCAGCCAAGGAATAAGAGGGACCGGGGAGCTGTTTTTT
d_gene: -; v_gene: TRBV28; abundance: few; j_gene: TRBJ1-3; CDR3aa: CASRSGTGLSGNTIYF; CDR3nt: TGTGCCAGCAGATCAGGGACGGGACTCTCTGGAAACACCATATATTTT
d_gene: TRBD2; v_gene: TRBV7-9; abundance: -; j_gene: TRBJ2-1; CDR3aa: CASSWRGADEQFF; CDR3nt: TGTGCCAGCAGCTGGCGGGGGGCCGATGAGCAGTTCTTC
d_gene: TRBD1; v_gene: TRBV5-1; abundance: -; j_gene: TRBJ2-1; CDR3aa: CASSLVGGQGYNEQFF; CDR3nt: TGCGCCAGCAGCTTGGTTGGTGGACAGGGGTACAATGAGCAGTTCTTC
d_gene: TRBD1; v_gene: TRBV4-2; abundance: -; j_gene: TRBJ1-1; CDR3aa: CASSLTGASMNTEAFF; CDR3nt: TGTGCCAGCAGCCTGACAGGGGCGTCGATGAACACTGAAGCTTTCTTT
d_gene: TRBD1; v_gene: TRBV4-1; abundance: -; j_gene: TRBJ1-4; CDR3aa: CASSQLRGISEKLFF; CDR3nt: TGCGCCAGCAGCCAGCTCAGGGGGATCAGTGAAAAACTGTTTTTT
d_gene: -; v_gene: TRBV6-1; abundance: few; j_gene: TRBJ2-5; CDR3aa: CASSEGQGGETQYF; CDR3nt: TGTGCCAGCAGTGAAGGGCAGGGTGGGGAGACCCAGTACTTC
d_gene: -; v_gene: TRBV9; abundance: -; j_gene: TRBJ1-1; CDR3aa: CASSISEYRAEAFF; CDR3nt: TGTGCCAGCAGCATCTCGGAGTACCGGGCTGAAGCTTTCTTT
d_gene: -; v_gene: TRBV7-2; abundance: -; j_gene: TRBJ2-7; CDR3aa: CASSEDRWSYEQYF; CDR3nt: TGTGCCAGCAGCGAAGACAGGTGGTCCTACGAGCAGTACTTC
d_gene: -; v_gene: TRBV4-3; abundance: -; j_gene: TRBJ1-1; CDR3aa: CASSPGWNTEAFF; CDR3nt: TGCGCCAGCAGCCCAGGTTGGAACACTGAAGCTTTCTTT
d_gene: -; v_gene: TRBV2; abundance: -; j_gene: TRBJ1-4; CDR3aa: CASRGDKLFF; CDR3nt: TGTGCCAGCCGCGGGGACAAACTGTTTTTT
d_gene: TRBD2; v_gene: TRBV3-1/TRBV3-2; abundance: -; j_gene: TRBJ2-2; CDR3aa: CASSLLAGGPTGELFF; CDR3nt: TGTGCCAGCAGCCTCCTAGCGGGGGGGCCCACCGGGGAGCTGTTTTTT
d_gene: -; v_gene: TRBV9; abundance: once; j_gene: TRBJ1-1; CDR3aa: CASGTPGLPGGAFF; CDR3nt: TGTGCCAGCGGCACACCGGGACTACCCGGGGGAGCTTTCTTT